The next 23 T cell receptor beta chains were all read from a single sample in a study of cytomegalovirus exposure and HLA in healthy donors. In the PCR, 60 Vbeta and 13 Jbeta primers were used. Only in-frame clones appear in the TCRdb table, and some are missing; sequencing was by immunoSEQ multiplex PCR. This repertoire shows some 190,000 clones, roughly four fifths found once; its top ten account for roughly 1.6%. Sequenced material: PBMCs. Receptor source: a man between 18 and 29 years old in good health and CMV-seronegative.

V and J are TRBV6-1 and TRBJ2-7; 8 nucleotides agree with TRBD2. CDR3 size: 15 residues. Germline V gives CDR1 MNHNS, CDR2 SASEGT. V lost 7 bases and J lost 4; bases outside the gene matches: 12. CDR3 protein: CASMLSIAGKYEQYF. DNA of the CDR3: TGTGCCAGCATGCTCAGTATAGCGGGGAAGTACGAGCAGTACTTC.

V and J are TRBV28 and TRBJ1-2, with a tentative D call TRBD1 (6 bases). Germline assignment: CDR1 MDHEN and CDR2 SYDVKM. V shed 5 bases and J shed 5 bases, with 18 bases lying between them. This CDR3 has 15 amino acids. CDR3 in amino acids: CASSPGGGLRYGYTF. CDR3 nucleotides: TGTGCCAGCAGTCCCGGGGGGGGGCTAAGGTATGGCTACACCTTC.

This chain joins TRBV18 and TRBJ1-5; D remains unclear. The CDR3 extends over 13 amino acids. The V gene lost 3 bases and the J gene lost 7 bases, with 10 bases spanning the gap. The germline V gene encodes CDR1 KGHSH and CDR2 LQKENI. CDR3 loop: CASSPGEGQPQHF. The CDR3 DNA is TGTGCCAGCTCACCTGGGGAGGGCCAGCCCCAGCATTTT.

The chain combines TRBV5-6 with TRBJ2-7; possibly TRBD1 for D (7 bases). The CDR3 loop spans 16 amino acids. The germline gives CDR1 SGHDT, CDR2 YYEEEE. V gave up 7 bases and J gave up 6 bases, with 26 bases separating them. The CDR3 nucleotides read TGTGCCAGCGGCTCAGAGTGGCAGGGGGGTTTCAGCGAGCAGTACTTC. Translated, it gives CASGSEWQGGFSEQYF.

The chain couples TRBV6-6 to TRBJ1-1; D is unresolved. Between the trimmed V and J ends, which lost 7 bases and 4 bases, there was a span of 7 bases. Per germline, CDR1 MNHNY and CDR2 SVGAGI (reference sequence). The CDR3 is 11 residues long. Here the CDR3 DNA reads TGTGCCAGCAATAGTCCCACTGAAGCTTTCTTT. Amino acid sequence: CASNSPTEAFF.

This clone was seen more than once but under ten times. The chain couples TRBV2 to TRBJ2-1, with D perhaps TRBD2 (6 bases). Germline CDR1 and CDR2: SNHLY and FYNNEI. Trimming removed 3 bases from V and 6 bases from J, with 18 bases in between. This CDR3 comprises 16 residues. The DNA for the CDR3 is TGTGCCAGCAGTGACCCGGGACTCCCGAGAGGCAATGAGCAGTTCTTC. Translated: CASSDPGLPRGNEQFF.

The V and J genes are TRBV30 and TRBJ1-2; tentative D call: TRBD1 (6 bases). Per germline, CDR1 GTSNPN and CDR2 SVGIG (reference sequence). V lost 5 bases to trimming and J lost 5 bases, with 15 bases between them. This CDR3 has 13 residues. CDR3 nucleotides: TGTGCCTGGCGGCGGGGGGCAGGGTATGGCTACACCTTC. Its translation is CAWRRGAGYGYTF.

The chain uses TRBV7-9 and TRBJ2-3, with 13 bases identical to TRBD2. Germline CDR1 SEHNR, CDR2 FQNEAQ (reference sequence). CDR3 length: 19 residues. After removal of 5 bases from V and 2 bases from J, the junction contained 13 bases not matched to a gene. CDR3 nucleotide sequence: TGTGCCAGCAGCACTCGGACTAGCGGGGGCCTTCGTCCCACAGATACGCAGTATTTT. The encoded protein is CASSTRTSGGLRPTDTQYF. Using reference TRBV7-9 and TRBJ2-3 for the parts outside the CDR3, the full variable domain is DTGVSQNPRHKITKRGQNVTFRCDPISEHNRLYWYRQTLGQGPEFLTYFQNEAQLEKSRLLSDRFSAERPKGSFSTLEIQRTEQGDSAMYLCASSTRTSGGLRPTDTQYFGPGTRLTVL.

The chain couples TRBV7-9 to TRBJ2-2, with D maybe TRBD2 (5 bases). V was cut by 1 base and J by 6 bases, with 9 bases left in between. The CDR3 runs to 14 residues. Germline CDR1 reads SEHNR; CDR2 reads FQNEAQ (reference sequence). The CDR3 reads CASSLGASPGELFF. CDR3 DNA: TGTGCCAGCAGCTTAGGGGCTAGCCCCGGGGAGCTGTTTTTT.

The table lists this clone with a count of one. This chain links TRBV5-1 with TRBJ2-7, with TRBD2 matching 8 bases. Germline V lookup: CDR1 SGHRS, CDR2 YFSETQ. Losses at the gene ends were 0 bases for V and 1 base for J; bases not matched to a gene: 6. This CDR3 contains 16 residues. The CDR3 coding sequence is TGCGCCAGCAGCTTGGAAATTAGCGGGGATTCCTACGAGCAGTACTTC. Its protein product is CASSLEISGDSYEQYF.

The V gene is TRBV28, the J gene TRBJ1-1; D may be TRBD1 (6 bases). The CDR3 is made up of 17 amino acids. From germline, CDR1 is MDHEN and CDR2 SYDVKM. Trimming took off 5 bases at V and 3 bases at J, with 22 bases between the two ends. For the CDR3, the DNA is TGTGCCAGCAGTGTCCCCAGGGGCGCAGGTAGCGACACTGAAGCTTTCTTT. Protein sequence: CASSVPRGAGSDTEAFF.

Only one count was recorded for this clone. The chain is built from TRBV4-2 and TRBJ1-4; D not resolved. CDR3 length: 17 residues. Trimming took 4 bases from V and 0 from J, leaving 15 bases between them. The germline V gene encodes CDR1 LGHNA and CDR2 YNFKEQ. The CDR3 DNA follows: TGTGCCAGCAGCCCTTTAAGTGTGGGAGCAACTAATGAAAAACTGTTTTTT. Its translation: CASSPLSVGATNEKLFF.

The chain recombines TRBV14 with TRBJ1-1; the match to TRBD1 covers 7 bases. The CDR3 sequence is 16 residues long. Germline CDR1 is SGHDN and CDR2 is FVKESK. Trimming at V came to 0 bases and at J to 2 bases, leaving 6 bases not matched to a gene. CDR3 in amino acids: CASSQDRYRGNTEAFF. As DNA, the CDR3 is TGTGCCAGCAGCCAAGATCGATACAGGGGAAACACTGAAGCTTTCTTT.

V usage is TRBV2 and J usage is TRBJ2-7; 7 positions match TRBD2. Trimming cost V 7 bases and J 2 bases; bases outside gene matches: 11. CDR3 length: 15 residues. From germline, CDR1 is SNHLY and CDR2 FYNNEI. CDR3 bases: TGTGCCAGCACCGAGGGAGGGTCGTTGGCCTACGAGCAGTACTTC. It codes for CASTEGGSLAYEQYF.

This chain connects TRBV5-1 to TRBJ2-1, with 8 nucleotides matching TRBD2. The CDR3 is made up of 18 amino acids. Germline CDR1 is SGHRS and CDR2 is YFSETQ. The V and J ends lost 0 bases and 4 bases, in that order; junction bases with no gene match: 12. In DNA, the CDR3 is TGCGCCAGCAGCTTGGAAGTATACGGGGGGGGTGGGTACAATGAGCAGTTCTTC. Translating it yields CASSLEVYGGGGYNEQFF.

The chain is built from TRBV19 and TRBJ2-7; perhaps TRBD2 as D (5 bases). Trimming removed 3 bases at V and 5 bases at J, with 14 bases between. This CDR3 comprises 14 residues. CDR1 is LNHDA, CDR2 SQIVND, per germline (reference sequence). The CDR3 loop reads CASSITGGINEQYF. The CDR3 DNA is TGTGCCAGTAGTATCACCGGAGGCATCAACGAGCAGTACTTC.

This chain links TRBV9 with TRBJ1-3, with TRBD1 matching over 9 bases. CDR1 SGDLS and CDR2 YYNGEE come from the germline V gene. The CDR3 loop spans 15 amino acids. V shed 3 bases and J 4 bases; nucleotides not matched to a gene: 5. The CDR3: CASSATGGGGNTIYF. CDR3 DNA sequence: TGTGCCAGCAGCGCAACAGGGGGCGGAGGAAACACCATATATTTT.

The CDR3 bases are TGTGCCAGCAGACAAACAGGGGTTGGGAGCTACACCTTC. Amino acid sequence: CASRQTGVGSYTF. V and J are TRBV6-6 and TRBJ1-2; 7 bases are a match to TRBD1. Germline CDR1 is MNHNY and CDR2 is SVGAGI (reference sequence). The V segment lost 6 bases and the J segment 9 bases; nucleotides outside the gene matches: 10. This CDR3 contains 13 residues.

The rearrangement joins TRBV6-1 to TRBJ2-1; weak D call: TRBD2 (6 bases). The CDR3 consists of 15 residues. With 6 bases removed from V and 10 bases from J, the gap between germline ends came to 22 bases. Germline CDR1 MNHNS, CDR2 SASEGT. CDR3 protein: CASRRASGGKAEQFF. CDR3 coding DNA: TGTGCCAGCAGGAGAGCTTCGGGCGGGAAAGCCGAGCAGTTCTTC.

V and J are TRBV11-2 and TRBJ2-7; D may be TRBD1 (6 bases). This CDR3 is 18 amino acids long. Trimming removed 0 bases from V and 4 bases from J, with 22 bases in between. Germline CDR1 and CDR2: SGHAT and FQNNGV. The CDR3, as DNA: TGTGCCAGCAGCTTAGACTTCCTTCAGGGGACGACCCCTTACGAGCAGTACTTC. Amino acids: CASSLDFLQGTTPYEQYF.

In its sample, this clone was seen a few times. The chain combines TRBV6-5 with TRBJ1-4; possibly TRBD1 for D (5 bases). Germline V gives CDR1 MNHEY, CDR2 SVGAGI. V was pared by 8 bases and J by 4 bases, with 8 bases between. The CDR3 runs to 12 residues. CDR3 sequence: CASRDFNEKLFF. The CDR3 DNA is TGTGCCAGCCGGGACTTTAATGAAAAACTGTTTTTT.

V and J are TRBV7-3 and TRBJ2-2, with 9 bases lining up with TRBD2. Germline-derived CDR1 and CDR2 are SGHTA and FQGTGA. The J segment lost 1 base and the V segment lost 3 bases, leaving 3 bases of the junction unmatched. The CDR3 has 16 residues. CDR3 residues: CASSFSSGMNTGELFF. For the CDR3, the DNA is TGTGCCAGCAGCTTCTCTAGCGGGATGAACACCGGGGAGCTGTTTTTT.

The V gene is TRBV5-1, the J gene TRBJ1-2, with 8 bases fitting TRBD1. CDR1 and CDR2 (germline): SGHRS, YFSETQ. The CDR3 is 15 residues long. V shed 0 bases and J 4 bases; nucleotides not matched to a gene: 5. Here the CDR3 reads CASSLAADRGYGYTF. CDR3 nucleotide sequence: TGCGCCAGCAGCTTGGCCGCCGACAGGGGCTATGGCTACACCTTC.